The present TCR beta chain was sequenced within a study of blood T cell repertoires in COVID-19. V dropped 2 bases and J dropped 2; count of bases not matched to a gene: 9. The CDR3 extends over 16 amino acids. Per germline, CDR1 MNHEY and CDR2 SVGAGI. TCRdb's table, derived via immunoSEQ multiplex PCR, lists solely in-frame clones and lacks some. The data hold 55,000 or so clones, with about nine tenths observed a single time. The receptor was isolated from a man aged 35 to 55 with COVID-19, enrolled during active disease. This chain connects TRBV6-5 to TRBJ2-7, with TRBD2 matching over 7 bases. Input material: peripheral blood. The CDR3 spells CASSYRVFGRPYEQYF. As DNA, the CDR3 is TGTGCCAGCAGTTACCGGGTTTTCGGGAGGCCCTACGAGCAGTACTTC.